One sample yielded the 30 T cell receptor beta chains listed below, sequenced in a study of T-cell memory formation after mild COVID-19. TCRdb analysed the 5' RACE reads with MiXCR anew, one entry per CDR3 protein. The sample records about 200,000 distinct CDR3 sequences, approximately 16% being singletons. The specimen was PBMCs or a T cell subset sorted from them (not recorded which). All receptors derive from an adult woman who had mild COVID-19 (a few samples of this study predate the infection). Cell type and time point are not known.

Many counts were recorded for this clonotype. The chain uses TRBV7-8 and TRBJ1-1, with unresolved D. Trimming shortened V by 1 base and J by 1 base, and 7 bases separated the two germline ends. The CDR3 length is 14 residues. Germline lookup yields CDR1 SGHVS and CDR2 FQNEAQ. The CDR3: CASSLGGTNTEAFF. The CDR3 bases are TGTGCCAGCAGCTTAGGGGGAACGAACACTGAAGCTTTCTTT.

The chain couples TRBV7-8 to TRBJ2-1; 10 bases fit TRBD1. The trim removed 0 bases at V and 6 bases at J, leaving 2 bases unmatched. The CDR3 is 15 residues long. Germline CDR1 SGHVS, CDR2 FQNEAQ. This CDR3 is CASSLATGGRNEQFF. As DNA, the CDR3 is TGTGCCAGCAGCTTAGCGACAGGGGGCCGCAATGAGCAGTTCTTC.

The chain has TRBV5-1 and TRBJ2-3; D is perhaps TRBD1 or TRBD2 (6 bases each). The germline V gene encodes CDR1 SGHRS and CDR2 YFSETQ. CDR3 length: 17 residues. The V and J ends lost 0 bases and 2 bases respectively, with 16 bases between them. The chain's CDR3 is CASSLAARGEPTDTQYF. Here the CDR3 DNA reads TGCGCCAGCAGCTTGGCCGCTAGGGGGGAACCCACAGATACGCAGTATTTT.

This clonotype was observed a handful of times. The J gene is TRBJ1-2, the V gene TRBV12-3 or TRBV12-4; D unresolved. The CDR3 is 15 amino acids. V lost 0 bases and J 4 bases, leaving 12 bases between the germline ends. The CDR3 loop is CASSLAPKAGYGYTF. CDR3 nucleotide sequence: TGTGCCAGCAGTTTAGCGCCAAAGGCTGGCTATGGCTACACCTTC.

V gene TRBV4-2 combines with J gene TRBJ1-2, with TRBD1 identical over 10 bases. The trim removed 8 bases at V and 5 bases at J, leaving 11 bases unmatched. CDR3 length: 15 amino acids. Germline CDR1 LGHNA, CDR2 YNFKEQ. The CDR3 nucleotides are TGTGCCAGCTCGTCCGGGACAGGGGTAGAGTATGGCTACACCTTC. This encodes CASSSGTGVEYGYTF.

The chain combines TRBV4-1 with TRBJ1-2; D is uncertain. V lost 0 bases to trimming and J lost 8 bases, with 13 bases between them. This CDR3 is built from 14 residues. Per the germline V gene, CDR1 is MGHRA and CDR2 is YSYEKL. CDR3 residues: CASSQDVQFGGYTF. Here the CDR3 DNA reads TGCGCCAGCAGCCAAGACGTACAGTTCGGAGGCTACACCTTC.

The chain uses TRBV24-1 and TRBJ2-5; D is perhaps TRBD2 (5 bases). The CDR3 loop spans 15 amino acids. Per germline, CDR1 KGHDR and CDR2 SFDVKD. V lost 6 bases and J 5 bases, leaving 18 bases between the germline ends. Written as DNA, the CDR3 is TGTGCCACCAGTAACCCGCGAGGGTCGAAGGAGACCCAGTACTTC. Its protein product is CATSNPRGSKETQYF.

In its sample, this clonotype was seen a few times. V is TRBV18 and J is TRBJ1-1; 8 bases line up with TRBD1. This CDR3 comprises 13 residues. Germline CDR1 is KGHSH and CDR2 is LQKENI. The junction had 4 bases not matched to a gene; V was cut back by 3 bases and J by 7 bases. The CDR3: CASSPQTGDEAFF. CDR3 in DNA: TGTGCCAGCTCACCTCAGACAGGGGATGAAGCTTTCTTT.

This chain uses TRBV7-2 with TRBJ1-1; TRBD1 matches 12 bases. This CDR3 spans 19 amino acids. V trimming: 2 bases; J trimming: 3 bases; junction bases outside the gene matches: 13. Germline V gene data show CDR1 as SGHTA and CDR2 as FQGNSA. The CDR3 DNA reads TGTGCCAGCAGCTTAACGGTGGGACAGGGGGCTGGTAAGGACACTGAAGCTTTCTTT. This encodes CASSLTVGQGAGKDTEAFF.

This clonotype appeared a few times. V is TRBV20-1 and J is TRBJ2-7; tentatively, D is TRBD2 (5 bases). CDR3 length: 14 amino acids. V was pared by 3 bases and J by 6 bases, with 18 bases between. Germline CDR1 and CDR2: DFQATT and SNEGSKA (reference sequence). CDR3 protein: CSASPNILASEQYF. In DNA, the CDR3 is TGCAGTGCTAGTCCCAACATTCTAGCTAGCGAGCAGTACTTC.

This clonotype occurred many times. This chain connects TRBV5-5 to TRBJ2-5; 7 bases match TRBD2. Trimming took 1 base from V and 5 from J; bases not matched to a gene: 2. The CDR3 consists of 13 residues. Germline V gene lookup returns CDR1 SGHKS and CDR2 YYEKEE (reference sequence). The CDR3 bases are TGTGCCAGCAGCTTGTGGGAGGGCGAGACCCAGTACTTC. Translation: CASSLWEGETQYF.

V gene TRBV4-1 combines with J gene TRBJ2-3, with 7 bases lining up with TRBD2. Germline CDR1 reads MGHRA; CDR2 reads YSYEKL. This CDR3 is 16 amino acids long. V lost 0 bases to trimming and J lost 2 bases; unmatched junction nucleotides: 5. The CDR3 DNA sequence: TGCGCCAGCAGCCAAGAGGGGGGGGGAGCCACAGATACGCAGTATTTT. Its translation is CASSQEGGGATDTQYF.

This clonotype has more than one count but fewer than ten. The CDR3 DNA reads as TGTGCCAGCAGCCCAACAGGGGGGTGGGAGACCCAGTACTTC. Protein product: CASSPTGGWETQYF. This chain links TRBV3-1 with TRBJ2-5; 8 bases line up with TRBD1. This CDR3 has 14 residues. Trimming took 4 bases from V and 5 from J; bases not matched to a gene: 6. Germline values: CDR1 LGHDT, CDR2 YNNKEL (reference sequence).

V gene TRBV7-9 combines with J gene TRBJ1-1; TRBD1 is a possible D gene (6 bases). The CDR3 totals 16 residues. V lost 5 bases and J lost 1, with 17 bases in between. CDR1 SEHNR and CDR2 FQNEAQ come from the germline V gene (reference sequence). Here the CDR3 reads CASSDPFLGQNTEAFF. CDR3 bases: TGTGCCAGCAGCGATCCCTTCCTGGGACAGAACACTGAAGCTTTCTTT.

This clonotype was seen repeatedly, ten times or more. The chain employs TRBV4-1 and TRBJ2-2, with D possibly being TRBD1 (6 bases). Trimming took 5 bases from V and 0 from J, leaving 10 bases between them. The CDR3 consists of 15 residues. Germline CDR1 is MGHRA and CDR2 is YSYEKL. Here the CDR3 reads CASSTGTPNTGELFF. The DNA of the CDR3 is TGCGCCAGCAGCACCGGGACACCGAACACCGGGGAGCTGTTTTTT.

There are many counts of this clonotype. CDR3 region: CASSNQGRSGSYNEQFF. The CDR3 DNA reads TGTGCCAGCAGTAATCAGGGACGGAGCGGCTCCTACAATGAGCAGTTCTTC. J is TRBJ2-1 and V is TRBV6-6, with D perhaps given as TRBD1 or TRBD2 (5 bases each). V shed 5 bases and J shed 0 bases, with 17 bases lying between them. Germline-derived CDR1 and CDR2 are MNHNY and SVGAGI (reference sequence). The CDR3 runs 17 residues.

There are a few counts of this clonotype. This sequence joins TRBV5-1 and TRBJ2-7; TRBD2 matches at 8 bases. The germline gives CDR1 SGHRS, CDR2 YFSETQ. The CDR3 has 15 amino acids. After removal of 6 bases from V and 1 base from J, the junction contained 9 bases not matched to a gene. The CDR3 region has the DNA TGCGCCAGCATGCCGGCCGCGGGGGGATCCTACGAGCAGTACTTC. Its protein is CASMPAAGGSYEQYF.

This chain uses TRBV20-1 with TRBJ2-5; 8 bases align to TRBD1. V lost 8 bases and J lost 3; bases outside the gene matches: 8. Per the germline V gene, CDR1 is DFQATT and CDR2 is SNEGSKA (reference sequence). The CDR3 extends over 13 amino acids. The CDR3 loop is CSTTQTGEETQYF. For the CDR3, the DNA is TGCAGTACCACCCAGACAGGGGAAGAGACCCAGTACTTC.

This clonotype has a count of ten or more. V gene TRBV12-3 or TRBV12-4 combines with J gene TRBJ2-3; D might be TRBD1 (5 bases). Trimming pared 3 bases from V and 0 bases from J, leaving 10 bases between. The CDR3 runs to 15 residues. The CDR3 sequence is CASSFLGRSTDTQYF. In DNA, the CDR3 is TGTGCCAGCAGTTTCTTGGGGCGGAGCACAGATACGCAGTATTTT.

This clonotype has ten or more counts. The V gene is TRBV7-6, the J gene TRBJ2-1, with D uncertain. The V end was cut by 5 bases, the J end by 8 bases, with 16 bases between. Germline values: CDR1 SGHVS, CDR2 FNYEAQ. This CDR3 region has 14 residues. CDR3 coding DNA: TGTGCCAGCAGCCCCCGACGAATCAGCGATGAGCAGTTCTTC. This translates into CASSPRRISDEQFF. The variable domain in full, completed from reference TRBV7-6 and TRBJ2-1, reads GAGVSQSPRYKVTKRGQDVALRCDPISGHVSLYWYRQALGQGPEFLTYFNYEAQQDKSGLPNDRFSAERPEGSISTLTIQRTEQRDSAMYRCASSPRRISDEQFFGPGTRLTVL.

This clonotype showed up just a few times. CDR3 coding DNA: TGTGCCAGCAGTGATGTAGGGGGCCTAAAAAACATTCAGTACTTC. Translated: CASSDVGGLKNIQYF. V and J are TRBV6-1 and TRBJ2-4; TRBD1 agrees at 7 bases. Germline CDR1 reads MNHNS; CDR2 reads SASEGT. V was clipped by 3 bases and J by 4 bases; unmatched bases: 6. CDR3 size: 15 residues.

The table lists this clonotype with a few counts. V is TRBV14 and J is TRBJ2-5; D is unresolved. V shed 2 bases and J shed 5 bases, with 9 bases lying between them. Germline V gives CDR1 SGHDN, CDR2 FVKESK. The length of the CDR3 is 13 residues. This chain's CDR3 is CASSQRPGETQYF. The CDR3 nucleotides are TGTGCCAGCAGCCAACGGCCTGGGGAGACCCAGTACTTC.

This clonotype turned up a few times. The V call is TRBV5-1, the J call TRBJ1-1; TRBD1 is a possible D gene (5 bases). The germline V gene has CDR1 SGHRS and CDR2 YFSETQ. The CDR3 covers 14 residues. V was trimmed by 0 bases and J by 1 base, leaving 7 bases between them. CDR3 sequence: CASSLGGRNTEAFF. CDR3 coding DNA: TGCGCCAGCAGCTTGGGGGGCCGGAACACTGAAGCTTTCTTT.

This chain links TRBV12-3 or TRBV12-4 with TRBJ2-1; TRBD2 agrees at 7 bases. Losses at the gene ends were 5 bases for V and 10 bases for J; bases not matched to a gene: 5. This CDR3 is built from 12 residues. CDR3 nucleotides: TGTGCCAGCAGTCCCTCGGGGGGAGAGCAGTTCTTC. Translation: CASSPSGGEQFF.

This clonotype showed up just a few times. The chain employs TRBV5-5 and TRBJ2-7; 7 bases map to TRBD1. Germline CDR1 is SGHKS and CDR2 is YYEKEE (reference sequence). J gave up 5 bases and V 5 bases, and 13 bases lay outside the gene matches. CDR3 size: 15 residues. The chain's CDR3 is CASRPRDSLGNEQYF. Written as DNA, the CDR3 is TGTGCCAGCAGACCGAGGGACAGCCTTGGCAACGAGCAGTACTTC.

This CDR3 is CASTPAGWNTEAFF. The CDR3 bases are TGCGCCAGCACCCCGGCAGGATGGAACACTGAAGCTTTCTTT. The chain couples TRBV5-1 to TRBJ1-1; D remains unclear. This CDR3 has 14 residues. V was cut by 6 bases and J by 1 base, with 13 bases left in between. CDR1 is SGHRS and CDR2 is YFSETQ in the germline V gene.

This clonotype was seen ten or more times. The rearrangement links TRBV30 to TRBJ1-5; TRBD1 aligns across 7 bases. CDR1 and CDR2 from the germline V gene are GTSNPN and SVGIG (reference sequence). The CDR3 length is 12 residues. V was clipped by 3 bases and J by 5 bases; unmatched bases: 1. CDR3 bases: TGTGCCTGGAGGCAGGGGGATCAGCCCCAGCATTTT. It encodes CAWRQGDQPQHF.

This chain joins TRBV18 and TRBJ2-3; 14 bases are a match to TRBD2. Per the germline V gene, CDR1 is KGHSH and CDR2 is LQKENI. The CDR3 contains 18 residues. V lost 6 bases, J lost 1 base, and 9 bases stayed unmatched. CDR3 sequence: CASSPGLAGVSGTDTQYF. The DNA of the CDR3 is TGTGCCAGCTCGCCGGGACTAGCGGGAGTCTCTGGCACAGATACGCAGTATTTT.

The CDR3 DNA reads as TGTGCCAGCAGCTTAAGGTCGGGAGCTAGCACAGATACGCAGTATTTT. This translates into CASSLRSGASTDTQYF. J is TRBJ2-3 and V is TRBV7-2, with D possibly TRBD2 on 6 matching bases. V gave up 2 bases and J gave up 0 bases, with 12 bases separating them. Germline values: CDR1 SGHTA, CDR2 FQGNSA. The CDR3 spans 16 residues.

The chain combines TRBV30 with TRBJ2-7; 9 bases fit TRBD1. The CDR3 sequence is 13 residues long. Germline lookup yields CDR1 GTSNPN and CDR2 SVGIG (reference sequence). After removal of 4 bases from V and 1 base from J, the junction contained 2 bases not matched to a gene. The DNA for the CDR3 is TGTGCCTGGACCGGGACAGGGTCCTACGAGCAGTACTTC. This gives the protein CAWTGTGSYEQYF.